This TCR beta chain was identified in a study of CXCR3-negative and CXCR3-positive naive CD8 T cells. General study points: CXCR3-positive naive cells carried more hydrophobic TRB CDR3s than CXCR3-negative ones.

The V gene's germline CDR1 is DFQATT and CDR2 SNEGSKA (reference sequence). This CDR3 has 16 amino acids. The TRB libraries of cDNA were built by UMI-labeled 5' RACE. TCRdb reworked the 5' RACE reads into one entry per CDR3 protein, no DNA. Listed are 150,000 to 180,000 distinct CDR3 sequences; nearly 0.5% falls within the top ten. For this clonotype: The target antigen is unknown.

The J gene is TRBJ1-5, the V gene TRBV20-1. The clonotype originates from a human donor in good health. Some clones in this sample may be carry-over from other donors' samples. Sequencing input: naive CXCR3+ CD8+ T cells from blood. Subset reported: CD45RO-CCR7+CD27+CD95- naive CD8+ T cells expressing CXCR3 (TNR3+). CDR3 sequence: CSARDEAVNSNQPQHF.